This TCR beta chain was documented in a study of T cells after yellow fever vaccination (dated by TCRdb to between 2018 and 2021). With respect to the entire study: Libraries from fractions with low cell numbers were prepared with the SMART-Seq v4 Ultra Low Input RNA kit. Bulk TCR alpha and beta repertoires were sequenced longitudinally to track T-cell clones before and after primary and booster YFV17D yellow fever vaccination. The cohort comprised two healthy male donors, one aged 18 to 30 and one aged 30 to 40 years. Blood was drawn at multiple timepoints before and after primary and secondary immunization, with bulk PBMC replicates and cell subsets isolated. On the study overall, not on this receptor specifically: Compared with the primary T-cell response, the secondary T-cell response was faster but weaker, reaching its peak on day 5 rather than on day 15. Because only two donors were included in the study, the extent to which the findings can be generalized is limited. A small share of clonotypes was detected in both CD4 and CD8 compartments, with the overlap likely arising from convergent recombination. After the booster, most clones that had expanded after primary vaccination were detected again (around 96% of CD4 and 70% to 90% of CD8), suggesting broad maintenance of memory. Because abundant contaminating clonotypes from the bulk population could be contained in FACS-sorted repertoires, computational filtering was required.

TCR cDNA was made using 5'RACE template switching, a step that added a universal primer site and unique molecular identifiers. Priming of cDNA synthesis was performed from both the TCR alpha and TCR beta constant segments. Libraries were amplified in two PCR steps, with sample barcodes and sequencing adapters added in the second step. Sequencing of the libraries was done on either Illumina HiSeq 2500 (2x100 bp) or NovaSeq (2x150 bp). In the paper's pipeline: Demultiplexing of reads and collapsing into UMI consensus sequences were performed with MIGEC, and V(D)J alignment was carried out with MiXCR. Vaccine-responding clonotypes were identified with edgeR using replicate PBMC samples, with FDR below 0.01 and a log2 fold change above 5 up to day 15 being required. Each bulk clonotype received a CD4 or CD8 identity based on whether the sequenced CD4 or CD8 repertoire contained that clonotype at higher abundance. TCRdb reworked the public reads: Q25 trimming with fastp, MiXCR clone assembly, productive beta chains retained. Duplicate CDR3 protein sequences are folded into a single record with the most common DNA and genes. The authors' filters were not applied to this entry. The sample profile shows a few hundred thousand distinct CDR3 sequences; 8% to 10% of them were found once. Under 20% of the sample comes from the top ten.

The germline V gene provides CDR1 ENHRY and CDR2 SYGVKD. The cysteine opens and the phenylalanine closes a CDR3 of 15 amino acids. Here the CDR3 DNA is all that survives: 45 bases in frame from base 1. V is cut back by 10 bases and J by 3 bases, with 11 bases in the junction unmatched. The treatment or condition label of this sample denotes: live attenuated yellow fever vaccine strain. At each blood-draw timepoint, two biological replicates of bulk PBMCs were collected. A standard Ficoll-Paque protocol was used to isolate PBMCs from peripheral blood. TriZol was used to extract RNA from bulk PBMCs, from CD4 and CD8 fractions, and from dextramer-positive and dextramer-negative fractions. The sample holds a few counts of this clonotype. The antigen it recognizes is unknown. No much larger clone exists at a distance of one base, and base qualities are not known.

This sequence originates from a young man who received the YFV17D yellow fever vaccine. Specimen: PBMCs, collected on the day of the first yellow fever vaccination. Recombination connected TRBV10-3 to TRBJ1-3; the central 8 bases match TRBD1. At the DNA level, the sequence is TGTGCCACCACTCGGACAGGGCAAATTGGAAACACCATATATTTT. Translation gives CATTRTGQIGNTIYF.